One sample yielded the 17 T cell receptor beta chains listed below, sequenced in a study of T-cell reconstitution after alpha-beta-depleted transplantation in children. For TCRbeta, the library was prepared with unique molecular identifiers. Each CDR3 protein gets one entry after TCRdb re-called the PCR reads with MiXCR. Counted here are fewer than 350,000 distinct CDR3 sequences, approximately 10% occurring once; the ten biggest clones make up about 20%. Sequencing used peripheral blood, obtained 180 days after TCRalphabeta/CD19-depleted stem cell transplant. The source is a male patient between 2 and 15 years old who had a stem cell transplant for chronic granulomatous disease, so the T cells may come from the graft donor.

There are many counts of this clonotype. The rearrangement joins TRBV11-2 to TRBJ2-7, with 7 bases fitting TRBD2. J was trimmed by 0 bases and V by 5 bases; bases with no gene match: 10. The CDR3 is 16 amino acids. CDR1 and CDR2 (germline): SGHAT, FQNNGV. CDR3 protein: CASSQERAGVSYEQYF. The CDR3 DNA reads TGTGCCAGCAGCCAAGAGAGGGCGGGGGTCTCCTACGAGCAGTACTTC.

This clonotype came up many times. The gene calls are TRBV5-1 and TRBJ2-7, with 8 nucleotides matching TRBD2. V was pared by 3 bases and J by 0 bases, with 8 bases of the junction left unmatched. Germline V lookup: CDR1 SGHRS, CDR2 YFSETQ. This CDR3 spans 16 amino acids. CDR3 DNA: TGCGCCAGCAGCTCCCCAATAGCGGGGCCCTCCTACGAGCAGTACTTC. Translating it yields CASSSPIAGPSYEQYF. Filled out from reference TRBV5-1 and TRBJ2-7, the complete variable domain reads KAGVTQTPRYLIKTRGQQVTLSCSPISGHRSVSWYQQTPGQGLQFLFEYFSETQRNKGNFPGRFSGRQFSNSRSEMNVSTLELGDSALYLCASSSPIAGPSYEQYFGPGTRLTVT.

In this sample, this clonotype turned up many times. The chain uses TRBV12-3 or TRBV12-4 and TRBJ1-4; TRBD1 matches 9 bases. The V and J ends lost 5 bases and 3 bases, in that order; junction bases with no gene match: 7. The CDR3 loop spans 16 amino acids. The CDR3 sequence: CASSAPNRGPNEKLFF. CDR3 sequence (DNA): TGTGCCAGCAGTGCCCCCAACAGGGGGCCTAATGAAAAACTGTTTTTT.

This clonotype was seen many times. The chain has TRBV29-1 and TRBJ2-7; TRBD1 might be the D (5 bases). Looked up from germline, CDR1 is SQVTM and CDR2 is ANQGSEA. The V and J ends lost 4 bases and 4 bases respectively, with 26 bases between them. CDR3 length equals 17 residues. CDR3 region: CSVGILTENLMGYEQYF. In DNA, the CDR3 is TGCAGCGTTGGAATACTGACAGAAAATTTAATGGGGTACGAGCAGTACTTC.

This clonotype was observed many times. The genes are TRBV12-3 or TRBV12-4 and TRBJ2-1, with 11 bases matching TRBD2. This CDR3 comprises 13 residues. The trim removed 2 bases at V and 10 bases at J, leaving 1 base unmatched. The CDR3 DNA sequence: TGTGCCAGCAGTTTATTAGCGGGAGGGGAGCAGTTCTTC. Its translation: CASSLLAGGEQFF.

This clonotype was counted ten times or more. The gene calls are TRBV18 and TRBJ2-2, with 7 bases identical to TRBD1. The CDR3 length is 18 residues. The germline gives CDR1 KGHSH, CDR2 LQKENI. J was trimmed by 0 bases and V by 4 bases; bases with no gene match: 11. CDR3 region: CASSQPGTVRPNTGELFF. The CDR3, as DNA: TGTGCCAGCTCACAACCCGGGACAGTCCGCCCGAACACCGGGGAGCTGTTTTTT.

This clonotype was recorded many times. The DNA of the CDR3 is TGTGCCAGCAGTTTTCAGGGTCCCAGCGAGCAGTACTTC. Its translation: CASSFQGPSEQYF. The chain couples TRBV12-3 or TRBV12-4 to TRBJ2-7; tentatively, D is TRBD1 (5 bases). V lost 3 bases and J 6 bases, leaving 12 bases between the germline ends. The CDR3 extends over 13 amino acids.

At least ten counts were recorded for this clonotype. V and J are TRBV7-4 and TRBJ2-7, with D possibly being TRBD2 (6 bases). V dropped 7 bases and J dropped 5 bases, with 21 bases sitting between them. From germline, CDR1 is SGHVT and CDR2 SQSDAQ. This CDR3 is 15 amino acids long. CDR3 in DNA: TGTGCCAGCACCTACGAGGAGGGGCGTCTCGACGAGCAGTACTTC. Translation gives CASTYEEGRLDEQYF. Filled out from reference TRBV7-4 and TRBJ2-7, the complete variable domain reads GAGVSQSPRYKVAKRGRDVALRCDSISGHVTLYWYRQTLGQGSEVLTYSQSDAQRDKSGRPSGRFSAERPERSVSTLKIQRTEQGDSAVYLCASTYEEGRLDEQYFGPGTRLTVT.

In this sample, this clonotype turned up many times. V usage is TRBV6-5 and J usage is TRBJ1-6; TRBD1 matches 9 bases. This CDR3 is 16 amino acids long. Germline lookup yields CDR1 MNHEY and CDR2 SVGAGI. Trimming at V came to 4 bases and at J to 4 bases, leaving 5 bases not matched to a gene. CDR3 DNA: TGTGCCAGCAGTTCTCGCGGGACAGGGTATAATTCACCCCTCCACTTT. Translating gives CASSSRGTGYNSPLHF.

This chain uses TRBV4-2 with TRBJ2-1; no clear D. The CDR3 has 17 amino acids. Germline V lookup: CDR1 LGHNA, CDR2 YNFKEQ. Deletions cut 0 bases from V and 0 bases from J, with 12 bases between. The DNA of the CDR3 is TGTGCCAGCAGCCAAGATGGTGCGGTCAGCTCCTACAATGAGCAGTTCTTC. It translates to CASSQDGAVSSYNEQFF.

The genes are TRBV5-5 and TRBJ2-1; D uncertain. V was cut by 3 bases and J by 5 bases, with 9 bases left in between. Germline V gene sequence: CDR1 SGHKS, CDR2 YYEKEE (reference sequence). CDR3 length: 13 amino acids. CDR3: CASSSTVDNEQFF. CDR3 bases: TGTGCCAGCAGCTCGACGGTAGACAATGAGCAGTTCTTC.

This clonotype was detected many times. The CDR3 DNA is TGTGCCAGCAGTTACTCTCCGGGAAAAAAAGAGACCCAGTACTTC. Its translation is CASSYSPGKKETQYF. The chain uses TRBV6-5 and TRBJ2-5; a weak D match, TRBD2 (5 bases). The germline V gene has CDR1 MNHEY and CDR2 SVGAGI. Trimming left V 0 bases short and J 3 bases short, with 11 bases between. The CDR3 sequence is 15 residues long.

Ten or more counts support this clonotype. The chain is built from TRBV28 and TRBJ2-1; D is perhaps TRBD2 (5 bases). Germline V gene sequence: CDR1 MDHEN, CDR2 SYDVKM. This CDR3 is 16 amino acids long. Deletions cut 5 bases from V and 0 bases from J, with 14 bases between. CDR3 nucleotides: TGTGCCAGCAGTCCTTCCCGGGGATCCTCCTACAATGAGCAGTTCTTC. Translated: CASSPSRGSSYNEQFF.

This clonotype was counted at least ten times. The CDR3 nucleotides read TGTGCCAGCAGTAAAGGGACTAGCGGGAGGTATGAGCAGTTCTTC. It specifies CASSKGTSGRYEQFF. V is TRBV27 and J is TRBJ2-1; the match to TRBD2 covers 15 bases. The CDR3 sequence is 15 residues long. The germline CDR1 and CDR2 sequences are MNHEY and SMNVEV (reference sequence). V gave up 5 bases and J gave up 8 bases; unmatched junction bases: 4.

This clonotype was found many times. The chain carries TRBV5-1 and TRBJ2-3; no definite D call. V was pared by 0 bases and J by 1 base, with 6 bases between. Per the germline V gene, CDR1 is SGHRS and CDR2 is YFSETQ. The CDR3 consists of 14 residues. In DNA form, the CDR3 reads TGCGCCAGCAGCTTGGTTTCTGGCACAGATACGCAGTATTTT. Translation: CASSLVSGTDTQYF.

This chain uses TRBV3-1 with TRBJ2-4; tentatively, D is TRBD2 (5 bases). This CDR3 region has 17 residues. Trimming pared 0 bases from V and 0 bases from J, leaving 12 bases between. The germline CDR1 and CDR2 sequences are LGHDT and YNNKEL (reference sequence). Here the CDR3 DNA reads TGTGCCAGCAGCCAAGATCCTCGGGATCTAGCCAAAAACATTCAGTACTTC. Its translation is CASSQDPRDLAKNIQYF.

This clonotype appeared a few times. The CDR3 sequence is CSVPPAEQFF. The CDR3 nucleotides read TGCAGCGTTCCCCCCGCAGAGCAGTTCTTC. The V call is TRBV29-1, the J call TRBJ2-1; D is unresolved. V gave up 5 bases and J gave up 10 bases, with 9 bases separating them. The CDR3 totals 10 residues. CDR1 and CDR2 (germline): SQVTM, ANQGSEA.